The clone carrying this T cell receptor beta chain has more than one count but fewer than ten. The data are from a study of blood T cell repertoires in COVID-19. Study as a whole: T cells, B-cell-depleted T cells, or PBMCs provided the cDNA or gDNA that served as material.

Only in-frame clones appear in the TCRdb table, and some are missing; sequencing was by immunoSEQ multiplex PCR. The sample lists 260,000 or so clones; roughly 79% were seen once. Germline V gives CDR1 KGHDR, CDR2 SFDVKD. V lost 3 bases, J lost 3 bases, and 4 bases stayed unmatched. This CDR3 comprises 15 residues. The chain couples TRBV24-1 to TRBJ1-1, with 9 bases aligning to TRBD1. Sequencing used peripheral blood. This clonotype was obtained from a woman older than 75 with COVID-19, enrolled during active disease. CDR3 coding DNA: TGTGCCACCAGTGATACAGGGGGCGCGTACACTGAAGCTTTCTTT. Translation gives CATSDTGGAYTEAFF.